Below, one T cell receptor (beta chain) is given with its context. The sample comes from a study of T cell clones after liver transplantation. The CDR3 covers 17 residues. CDR1 and CDR2 (germline): SNHLY, FYNNEI. V was cut by 0 bases and J by 4 bases, with 15 bases left in between. Repertoires were generated with immunoSEQ multiplex PCR, while TCRdb's copy carries only in-frame clones and drops some. The sample consists of approximately 26,000 clones, around three quarters of them appearing once. Specimen: CD4+ T cells from blood, collected before liver transplant. The TCR sequence derives from a human donor who received a liver transplant. The rearrangement joins TRBV2 to TRBJ1-4; the D gene is possibly TRBD1 (5 bases). The CDR3 DNA follows: TGTGCCAGCAGTGAAGCTCCCGCAGGGTCCCTTAATGAAAAACTGTTTTTT. Amino acids: CASSEAPAGSLNEKLFF.